Reported below is one T cell receptor (beta chain). This CDR3 spans 15 amino acids. Germline assignment: CDR1 KGHSH and CDR2 LQKENI. V lost 2 bases to trimming and J lost 4 bases; unmatched junction nucleotides: 5. Only in-frame clones appear in the TCRdb table, and some are missing; sequencing was by immunoSEQ multiplex PCR. The sample has 250,000 to 300,000 clones, 88% seen once. The sample is drawn from a study of blood T cell repertoires in COVID-19. Study-level background: The origin of the acute and convalescent COVID-19 samples was the United States, Italy and Spain. The analysed material was cDNA or gDNA that came from T cells, B-cell-depleted T cells, or PBMCs.

The clonotype originates from a woman aged 25 to 39 with acute or convalescent COVID-19. The specimen sequenced was peripheral blood. This rearrangement joins TRBV18 to TRBJ2-1; 7 bases agree with TRBD2. This CDR3 reads CASSPSSGNYNEQFF. In DNA form, the CDR3 reads TGTGCCAGCTCACCATCTAGCGGAAATTACAATGAGCAGTTCTTC.